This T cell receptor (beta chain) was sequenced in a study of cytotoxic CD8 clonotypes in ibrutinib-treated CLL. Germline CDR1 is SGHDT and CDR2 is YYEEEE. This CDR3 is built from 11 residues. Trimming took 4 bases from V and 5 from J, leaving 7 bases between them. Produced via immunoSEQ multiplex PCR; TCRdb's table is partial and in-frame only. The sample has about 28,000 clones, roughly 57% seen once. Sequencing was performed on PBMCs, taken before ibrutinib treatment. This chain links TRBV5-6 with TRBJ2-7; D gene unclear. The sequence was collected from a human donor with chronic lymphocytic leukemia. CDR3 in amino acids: CASSVGHEQYF. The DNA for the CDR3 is TGTGCCAGCAGCGTAGGTCACGAGCAGTACTTC.